This TCR beta chain comes out of a study of lymphopenia after photon versus proton radiotherapy (dated by TCRdb to the late 2010s). The study in broad terms: The immunological effects of photon versus proton radiation therapy were compared in patients with gastrointestinal tumors who developed high-grade lymphopenia. The cohort comprised under 25 patients with gastrointestinal tumors who received either photon or proton therapy and then developed lymphopenia. The goal of the study was to describe how the two radiation modalities differ in their effects on the immune system.

The library was built by means of the immunoSEQ multiplex PCR assay. Deep sequencing of rearranged TCR beta loci, alongside multiparametric flow cytometry, was used to profile T cell repertoires. TCRdb stores this immuneACCESS table with in-frame sequences only. Part of the clones is absent; in the studies checked, under half of the shortfall reflects unresolved V genes, and no reason is known for the rest. The sample table contains some 30,000 clones; only one count was recorded for 87% of them. The top ten hold 50% of the sample. As for this clone: This receptor's antigen is unknown. At one boundary the junction diverges from the germline segment, which might be a read error.

The CDR3 runs 15 residues from the cysteine to the phenylalanine. Just the 45-base CDR3 DNA is kept, in frame starting at base 1. The germline V gene encodes CDR1 KGHSH and CDR2 LQKENI. Summary of the overall study and its limitations: After the lymphocyte count nadir, repertoires from photon-treated patients showed oligoclonal expansion, particularly of CD8+ Temra cells, and this expansion drove the decline in diversity. Among patients across the cohort who died, overall survival time showed an inverse correlation with a larger post-nadir drop in TCR diversity. During treatment, patients who received proton therapy stayed relatively stable, whereas patients who received photon therapy lost naive T cells and TCR diversity and gained effector/memory populations. The authors looked at the survival association only in patients who died, and they framed better survival with proton therapy as a possibility rather than a demonstrated result.

The chain employs TRBV18 and TRBJ1-5, with TRBD1 as a weak D call on 6 bases. The clonotype originates from a woman in her sixties with cholangiocarcinoma. Some clones in this sample may be carry-over from other donors' samples. The source material was peripheral blood, sampled from a patient treated with proton-based radiotherapy. CDR3 region: CASSPAQGSNQPQHF. The sequenced DNA: TGTGCCAGTTCACCGGCACAGGGTAGCAATCAGCCCCAGCATTTT.